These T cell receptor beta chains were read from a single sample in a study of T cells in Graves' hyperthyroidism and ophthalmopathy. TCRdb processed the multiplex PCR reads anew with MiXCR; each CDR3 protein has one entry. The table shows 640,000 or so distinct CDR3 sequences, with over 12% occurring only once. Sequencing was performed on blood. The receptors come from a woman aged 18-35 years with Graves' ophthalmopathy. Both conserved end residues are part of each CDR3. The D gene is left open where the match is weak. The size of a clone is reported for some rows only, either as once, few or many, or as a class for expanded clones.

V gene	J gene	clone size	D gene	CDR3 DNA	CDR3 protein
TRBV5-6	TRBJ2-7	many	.	TGTGCCAGCAGCGAGGACTCTACCTTCGAGCAGTACTTC	CASSEDSTFEQYF
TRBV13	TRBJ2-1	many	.	TGTGCCAGCAGCTACAGAGGATTCTACAATGAGCAGTTCTTC	CASSYRGFYNEQFF
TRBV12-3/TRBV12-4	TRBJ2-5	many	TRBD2	TGTGCCAGCAGTCCAAGGACTAGCGGGAAAGAGACCCAGTACTTC	CASSPRTSGKETQYF
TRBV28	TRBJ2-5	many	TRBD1	TGTGCCAGCCAACTAACGGACAGGGAAGAGACCCAGTACTTC	CASQLTDREETQYF
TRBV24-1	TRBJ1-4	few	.	TGTGCCACCACCCCGGCAAAACGGGGTGAAAAACTGTTTTTT	CATTPAKRGEKLFF
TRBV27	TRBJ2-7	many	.	TGTGCCAGCAGTTCCCACAGCTCCTACGAGCAGTACTTC	CASSSHSSYEQYF
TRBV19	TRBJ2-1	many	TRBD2	TGTGCCAGTAGTAACGGCCAGGGAGGGAGCGTCAACAATGAGCAGTTCTTC	CASSNGQGGSVNNEQFF
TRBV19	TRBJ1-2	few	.	TGTGCCAGTACCCTCAAAGGCCCGGCCTATGGCTACACCTTC	CASTLKGPAYGYTF
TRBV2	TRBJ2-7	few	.	TGTGCCAGCACCCTAAGTGGGATTCTGACCTACGAGCAGTACTTC	CASTLSGILTYEQYF
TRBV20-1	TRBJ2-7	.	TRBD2	TGCAGTGCTAGGGAACTAGCGGAGATCACCTACGAGCAGTACTTC	CSARELAEITYEQYF
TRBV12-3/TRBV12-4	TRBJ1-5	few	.	TGTGCCAGCAGCGTAGATCCTCAGCCCCAGCATTTT	CASSVDPQPQHF
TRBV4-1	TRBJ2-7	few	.	TGCGCCAGCAGCCAAGGGGGCGGCGCAGGCTATCCTTCCTCCTACGAGCAGTACTTC	CASSQGGGAGYPSSYEQYF
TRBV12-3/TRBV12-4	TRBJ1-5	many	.	TGTGCCAGCAGTTTTGAGGGGTCCCCCAATCAGCCCCAGCATTTT	CASSFEGSPNQPQHF